These 3 T cell receptor beta chains were sequenced from one sample in a study of blood T cell repertoires in COVID-19. Some clones are missing from TCRdb's copy, which holds only in-frame ones; the method was immunoSEQ multiplex PCR. The data contain hundreds of thousands of clones, about 90% of them singletons. The material sequenced was PBMCs or T cells enriched from blood (not recorded which). The receptors were sampled from a man aged 35 to 55 in a cohort exposed to, infected with or recovered from COVID-19 (not recorded which).

CDR3 loop: CASQTGQEYEQYF. Written as DNA, the CDR3 is TGTGCCAGTCAGACGGGACAGGAATACGAGCAGTACTTC. V and J are TRBV19 and TRBJ2-7, with 8 bases matching TRBD1. The CDR3 extends over 13 amino acids. CDR1 LNHDA and CDR2 SQIVND come from the germline V gene (reference sequence). J lost 4 bases, V lost 8 bases, and 7 bases had no gene match.

The chain carries TRBV6-6 and TRBJ1-5; D ambiguous. The CDR3 spans 16 residues. Trimming removed 6 bases at V and 0 bases at J, with 15 bases between. The germline gives CDR1 MNHNY, CDR2 SVGAGI (reference sequence). The CDR3 here is CASSHEPGNSNQPQHF. The DNA for the CDR3 is TGTGCCAGCAGCCACGAACCAGGTAATAGCAATCAGCCCCAGCATTTT.

This clone was detected only a few times. The chain carries TRBV6-1 and TRBJ1-6; perhaps TRBD1 as D (5 bases). Trimming pared 2 bases from V and 3 bases from J, leaving 5 bases between. The CDR3 has 14 residues. In germline, CDR1 is MNHNS, CDR2 SASEGT. The CDR3 spells CASSEQGYNSPLHF. The DNA for the CDR3 is TGTGCCAGCAGTGAACAGGGCTATAATTCACCCCTCCACTTT.